The 15 T cell receptor beta chains below were found in one sample sequenced in a study of long-term antiretroviral therapy in people with HIV. The assay used was immunoSEQ (version v3.0), run at survey level. Clones were sequenced by immunoSEQ multiplex PCR, and TCRdb holds only the in-frame ones, with some missing. The table includes fewer than 40,000 clones, 97% detected once. Specimen: unsorted PBMCs, collected 6.9 years after starting antiretroviral therapy. All receptors come from a man younger than 45 with HIV.

The chain uses TRBV19 and TRBJ2-7; TRBD1 is a possible D gene (5 bases). V gave up 7 bases and J gave up 1 base, with 11 bases separating them. CDR1 LNHDA and CDR2 SQIVND come from the germline V gene (reference sequence). The CDR3 extends over 13 amino acids. The CDR3 sequence is CASNAGPSYEQYF. The CDR3 DNA is TGTGCCAGTAATGCAGGGCCGTCCTACGAGCAGTACTTC.

CDR3 residues: CAGGGGNTEAFF. DNA of the CDR3: TGTGCCGGGGGCGGGGGGAACACTGAAGCTTTCTTT. The chain employs TRBV10-3 and TRBJ1-1; TRBD1 is a possible D gene (6 bases). There are 12 residues in the CDR3. Germline CDR1 ENHRY, CDR2 SYGVKD. The V end lost 11 bases, the J end lost 1 base, and 11 bases lay between the germline ends.

The CDR3, as DNA: TGTGCCAGCAGTGACTGTCCCGAGAGGGGAGGGGATACGCAGTATTTT. It yields the protein CASSDCPERGGDTQYF. The chain recombines TRBV6-4 with TRBJ2-3; 7 nucleotides line up with TRBD2. The length of the CDR3 is 16 residues. V lost 1 base, J lost 6 bases, and 10 bases stayed unmatched. CDR1 is MRHNA, CDR2 SNTAGT, per germline.

The chain combines TRBV14 with TRBJ1-1; perhaps TRBD1 as D (6 bases). V gave up 3 bases and J gave up 1 base, with 12 bases separating them. This CDR3 has 15 residues. In germline, CDR1 is SGHDN, CDR2 FVKESK. In nucleotides, the CDR3 is TGTGCCAGCAGCCAGACCAGGACAGAGAACACTGAAGCTTTCTTT. Translation: CASSQTRTENTEAFF.

V gene TRBV9 combines with J gene TRBJ1-1, with a possible D match to TRBD1 (5 bases). The germline V gene has CDR1 SGDLS and CDR2 YYNGEE. This CDR3 has 13 amino acids. The V gene lost 3 bases and the J gene lost 4 bases, with 10 bases spanning the gap. CDR3 nucleotide sequence: TGTGCCAGCAGCGCAGACAGAGCCACTGAAGCTTTCTTT. Encoded protein: CASSADRATEAFF.

The chain combines TRBV4-3 with TRBJ1-3; D ambiguous. The length of the CDR3 is 15 residues. Trimming removed 1 base at V and 0 bases at J, with 7 bases between. Germline V gene lookup returns CDR1 LGHNA and CDR2 YSLEER. CDR3 bases: TGCGCCAGCAGCCAAGGGCCCTCCTCTGGAAACACCATATATTTT. Translating it yields CASSQGPSSGNTIYF.

The chain combines TRBV7-2 with TRBJ1-1; no firm D call. The CDR3 totals 13 residues. CDR1 SGHTA and CDR2 FQGNSA come from the germline V gene. V was cut by 4 bases and J by 5 bases, with 11 bases left in between. CDR3 loop: CASSSTPGTEAFF. The CDR3 DNA reads as TGTGCCAGCAGCTCCACACCGGGGACTGAAGCTTTCTTT.

This chain links TRBV6-1 with TRBJ1-2, with D perhaps TRBD1 (6 bases). CDR1 is MNHNS, CDR2 SASEGT, per germline. The CDR3 contains 15 residues. V was trimmed by 2 bases and J by 5 bases, leaving 15 bases between them. CDR3 bases: TGTGCCAGCAGTGAAATCGGACAGCGCGCTTATGGCTACACCTTC. Protein sequence: CASSEIGQRAYGYTF.

The V call is TRBV23-1, the J call TRBJ2-2, with 13 positions matching TRBD2. TRBV23-1 is given ORF status, its function remaining uncertain. The CDR3 has 16 amino acids. V dropped 8 bases and J dropped 8; count of bases not matched to a gene: 11. The CDR3 bases are TGCGCCAGCGGGTCTACTAGCGGGAGGGCCCAAGGGGAGCTGTTTTTT. This translates into CASGSTSGRAQGELFF.

This chain uses TRBV5-6 with TRBJ2-2; TRBD2 agrees at 7 bases. Germline V CDR1 and CDR2: SGHDT, YYEEEE. Trimming removed 7 bases from V and 5 bases from J; junction bases left unmatched: 5. This CDR3 is built from 13 residues. The CDR3 DNA sequence: TGTGCCAGCTGGCTAGCGGAGACCGGGGAGCTGTTTTTT. It specifies CASWLAETGELFF.

This clone was observed a few times. The chain has TRBV2 and TRBJ1-6; D is uncertain. CDR3 length equals 11 residues. Trimming removed 6 bases from V and 9 bases from J, with 6 bases in between. Germline CDR1 reads SNHLY; CDR2 reads FYNNEI. The CDR3 here is CASRGSSPLHF. For the CDR3, the DNA is TGTGCCAGCAGGGGGAGTTCACCCCTCCACTTT.

The rearrangement links TRBV13 to TRBJ2-5; D possibly uses TRBD1 or TRBD2 (5 bases each). Germline V CDR1 and CDR2: PRHDT, FYEKMQ (reference sequence). V was cut by 0 bases and J by 5 bases, with 13 bases left in between. The CDR3 has 15 amino acids. Here the CDR3 reads CASSLGLGAGETQYF. CDR3 in DNA: TGTGCCAGCAGCTTAGGCCTAGGGGCGGGCGAGACCCAGTACTTC.

The chain employs TRBV19 and TRBJ1-2, with 12 bases lining up with TRBD1. The CDR3 loop spans 16 amino acids. The ends lost 5 bases at V and 7 bases at J; junction bases unmatched: 11. CDR1 and CDR2 from the germline V gene are LNHDA and SQIVND (reference sequence). The CDR3 DNA is TGTGCCAGTAGTCCAGTACCGGGACAGGGGGCCGGTGGCTACACCTTC. It translates to CASSPVPGQGAGGYTF. Complete variable domain (other parts from reference TRBV19 and TRBJ1-2): DGGITQSPKYLFRKEGQNVTLSCEQNLNHDAMYWYRQDPGQGLRLIYYSQIVNDFQKGDIAEGYSVSREKKESFPLTVTSAQKNPTAFYLCASSPVPGQGAGGYTFGSGTRLTVV.

The chain links TRBV12-5 to TRBJ2-7; D is unclear. There are 18 residues in the CDR3. Deletions cut 0 bases from V and 1 base from J, with 19 bases between. Germline CDR1 and CDR2: LGHNT and FRNRAP. DNA for the CDR3: TGTGCTAGTGGTTTGGTAAGTCGTGCTACCCCCCAGTCCTACGAGCAGTACTTC. Encoded protein: CASGLVSRATPQSYEQYF.

This chain links TRBV30 with TRBJ2-6, with TRBD2 as a possible D gene (6 bases). The V end lost 4 bases, the J end lost 0 bases, and 10 bases lay between the germline ends. The CDR3 has 15 residues. Germline V gene lookup returns CDR1 GTSNPN and CDR2 SVGIG (reference sequence). Written as DNA, the CDR3 is TGTGCCTGGACCGGGGGAAACTCTGGGGCCAACGTCCTGACTTTC. Amino acid sequence: CAWTGGNSGANVLTF.